This is a list of T cell receptor beta chains from one sample in a study of siplizumab effects on memory and regulatory T cells. Clones were read by immunoSEQ multiplex PCR, and TCRdb kept only the in-frame ones, dropping some. The table shows about 26,000 clones, with around 84% occurring only once. Input material: memory CD4+ T cells sorted from blood. All receptors derive from a human donor in good health. The CDR3 runs from the conserved cysteine through the conserved F or W. The order of the fields is D gene, V gene, clone size, J gene, CDR3 DNA, CDR3 protein. D genes are given only for firm matches. Only some rows state a clone size, as once, few, many or a class for expanded clones.

d_call: TRBD1
v_call: TRBV7-3
clone_size: once
j_call: TRBJ2-5
cdr3_nt: TGTGCCAGCAGCTCCACAGGGGTGGCGCAAGAGACCCAGTACTTC
cdr3_aa: CASSSTGVAQETQYF

d_call: .
v_call: TRBV4-2
clone_size: .
j_call: TRBJ2-1
cdr3_nt: TGTGCCAGCAGCCAAGGTCCCCAGGGCGGAGGGAGGTACAATGAGCAGTTCTTC
cdr3_aa: CASSQGPQGGGRYNEQFF

d_call: .
v_call: TRBV12-5
clone_size: once
j_call: TRBJ1-5
cdr3_nt: TGTGCTAGTGGCAAGGGACACCATAGCAATCAGCCCCAGCATTTT
cdr3_aa: CASGKGHHSNQPQHF

d_call: .
v_call: TRBV7-3
clone_size: .
j_call: TRBJ1-2
cdr3_nt: TGTGCCAGCAGCCCCTCCCATGGGGGTGGCTACACCTTC
cdr3_aa: CASSPSHGGGYTF

d_call: .
v_call: TRBV11-2
clone_size: .
j_call: TRBJ2-7
cdr3_nt: TGTGCCAGCAGCTTAGATGTAGCGTCGACCTACGAGCAGTACTTC
cdr3_aa: CASSLDVASTYEQYF

d_call: .
v_call: TRBV30
clone_size: .
j_call: TRBJ1-2
cdr3_nt: TGTGCCTGGAGTGAAGGGGTCCCACCTTATGGCTACACCTTC
cdr3_aa: CAWSEGVPPYGYTF

d_call: .
v_call: TRBV5-1
clone_size: .
j_call: TRBJ1-3
cdr3_nt: TGCGCCAGCAGCTTGGTCGGTATAGCAGTTGGAAACACCATATATTTT
cdr3_aa: CASSLVGIAVGNTIYF

d_call: .
v_call: TRBV5-5
clone_size: .
j_call: TRBJ2-7
cdr3_nt: TGTGCCAGCAGCTTGTCGGGGAAAAGCTCCTACGAGCAGTACTTC
cdr3_aa: CASSLSGKSSYEQYF

d_call: TRBD1
v_call: TRBV6-6
clone_size: .
j_call: TRBJ2-7
cdr3_nt: TGTGCCAGCAGTTACTCCGGGACGGGACAGGGGCACGAGCAGTACTTC
cdr3_aa: CASSYSGTGQGHEQYF

d_call: TRBD1
v_call: TRBV5-4
clone_size: .
j_call: TRBJ2-3
cdr3_nt: TGTGCCAGTCTGAGGACAGGGGAGACAGATACGCAGTATTTT
cdr3_aa: CASLRTGETDTQYF

d_call: .
v_call: TRBV6-5
clone_size: .
j_call: TRBJ2-3
cdr3_nt: TGTGCCAGCAGCCTTCAGTTCTCAGATACGCAGTATTTT
cdr3_aa: CASSLQFSDTQYF

d_call: .
v_call: TRBV30
clone_size: .
j_call: TRBJ1-4
cdr3_nt: TGTGCCTGGGGGAAGCAGCTTAATGAAAAACTGTTTTTT
cdr3_aa: CAWGKQLNEKLFF

d_call: .
v_call: TRBV25-1
clone_size: .
j_call: TRBJ1-2
cdr3_nt: TGTGCCAGCAGTGGACAAGCCAATGGCTACACCTTC
cdr3_aa: CASSGQANGYTF

d_call: TRBD1
v_call: TRBV2
clone_size: .
j_call: TRBJ1-2
cdr3_nt: TGTGCCAGCAGTGAATATCTACAGGGGGCTAGCTACACCTTC
cdr3_aa: CASSEYLQGASYTF

d_call: TRBD1
v_call: TRBV2
clone_size: .
j_call: TRBJ1-5
cdr3_nt: TGTGCCAGCAGAGGGGACAGGGGGAGCAATCAGCCCCAGCATTTT
cdr3_aa: CASRGDRGSNQPQHF

d_call: TRBD2
v_call: TRBV4-2
clone_size: .
j_call: TRBJ2-1
cdr3_nt: TGTGCCAGCAGCCAAGAGGGACTAGCGGGAGGGAATGAGCAGTTCTTC
cdr3_aa: CASSQEGLAGGNEQFF

d_call: .
v_call: TRBV4-2
clone_size: .
j_call: TRBJ1-1
cdr3_nt: TGTGCCAGCAGCCAAGACGACCGTCCGAACACTGAAGCTTTCTTT
cdr3_aa: CASSQDDRPNTEAFF

d_call: .
v_call: TRBV28
clone_size: .
j_call: TRBJ1-5
cdr3_nt: TGTGCCAGCAGTTTCCGGGGACAAACTAGCAATCAGCCCCAGCATTTT
cdr3_aa: CASSFRGQTSNQPQHF

d_call: TRBD1
v_call: TRBV9
clone_size: .
j_call: TRBJ1-2
cdr3_nt: TGTGCCAGCAGCGTAACCGGGACAGGGCCGGGAGGCTACACCTTC
cdr3_aa: CASSVTGTGPGGYTF

d_call: .
v_call: TRBV4-1
clone_size: .
j_call: TRBJ2-5
cdr3_nt: TGCGCCAGCAGCCAAGACCAATACCAAGAGACCCAGTACTTC
cdr3_aa: CASSQDQYQETQYF

d_call: .
v_call: TRBV6-6
clone_size: .
j_call: TRBJ2-7
cdr3_nt: TGTGCCAGCAGCGGGGCCCTAGGTGGGTACGAGCAGTACTTC
cdr3_aa: CASSGALGGYEQYF

d_call: TRBD1
v_call: TRBV5-1
clone_size: .
j_call: TRBJ2-1
cdr3_nt: TGCGCCAGCAGCGGGTGGGGACAGGGGGCTCGTGAGCAGTTCTTC
cdr3_aa: CASSGWGQGAREQFF

d_call: TRBD1
v_call: TRBV29-1
clone_size: .
j_call: TRBJ2-1
cdr3_nt: TGCAGCGTTGACTCTCCAGGGGGTCATGAGCAGTTCTTC
cdr3_aa: CSVDSPGGHEQFF

d_call: .
v_call: TRBV19
clone_size: .
j_call: TRBJ2-1
cdr3_nt: TGTGCCAGTAGTATACGGCGGAGGACCACGTACAATGAGCAGTTCTTC
cdr3_aa: CASSIRRRTTYNEQFF

d_call: TRBD2
v_call: TRBV2
clone_size: .
j_call: TRBJ2-2
cdr3_nt: TGTGCCAGCAGCGCCCTAGCGGGAGAGAGCGCCGGGGAGCTGTTTTTT
cdr3_aa: CASSALAGESAGELFF

d_call: .
v_call: TRBV29-1
clone_size: .
j_call: TRBJ2-1
cdr3_nt: TGCAGCGTCGACAGGGGAGGGTCGTACAATGAGCAGTTCTTC
cdr3_aa: CSVDRGGSYNEQFF

d_call: .
v_call: TRBV19
clone_size: .
j_call: TRBJ2-5
cdr3_nt: TGTGCCAGTAGTATCGGGTGGGGATTTCAAGAGACCCAGTACTTC
cdr3_aa: CASSIGWGFQETQYF